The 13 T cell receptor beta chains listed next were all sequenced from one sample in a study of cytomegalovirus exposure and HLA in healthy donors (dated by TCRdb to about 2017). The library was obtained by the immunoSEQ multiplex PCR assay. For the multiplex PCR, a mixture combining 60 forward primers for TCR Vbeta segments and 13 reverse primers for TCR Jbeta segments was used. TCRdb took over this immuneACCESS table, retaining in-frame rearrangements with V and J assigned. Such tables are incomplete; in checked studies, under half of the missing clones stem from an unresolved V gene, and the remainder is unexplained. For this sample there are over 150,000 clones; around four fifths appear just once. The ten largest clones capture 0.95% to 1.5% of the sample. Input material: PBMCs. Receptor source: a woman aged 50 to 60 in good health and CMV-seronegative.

CDR3 protein: CASSLGLAGRGVVYF. The CDR3 DNA follows: TGTGCCAGCAGCCTGGGACTAGCGGGGAGGGGGGTGGTATACTTC. The gene calls are TRBV7-2 and TRBJ2-7; 13 positions agree with TRBD2. The junction had 14 bases not matched to a gene; V was cut back by 5 bases and J by 13 bases. This CDR3 has 15 residues. Germline CDR1 SGHTA, CDR2 FQGNSA.

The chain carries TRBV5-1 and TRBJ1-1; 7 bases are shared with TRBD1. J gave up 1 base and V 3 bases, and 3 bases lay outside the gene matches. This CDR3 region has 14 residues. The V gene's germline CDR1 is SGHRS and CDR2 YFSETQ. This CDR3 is CASSSQGTNTEAFF. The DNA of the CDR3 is TGCGCCAGCAGCTCACAGGGGACGAACACTGAAGCTTTCTTT.

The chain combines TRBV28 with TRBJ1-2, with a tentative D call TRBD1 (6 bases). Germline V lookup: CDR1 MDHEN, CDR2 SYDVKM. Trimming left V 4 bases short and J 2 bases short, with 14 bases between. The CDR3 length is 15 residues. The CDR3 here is CASSSGQLRNYGYTF. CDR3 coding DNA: TGTGCCAGCAGTTCCGGACAGTTGAGAAACTATGGCTACACCTTC.

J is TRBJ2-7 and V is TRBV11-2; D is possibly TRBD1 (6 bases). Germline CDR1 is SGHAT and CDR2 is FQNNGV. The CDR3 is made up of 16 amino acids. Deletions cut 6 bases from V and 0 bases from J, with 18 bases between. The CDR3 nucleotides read TGTGCCAGCAGACCTACTCCCGGGACAACCTCCTACGAGCAGTACTTC. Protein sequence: CASRPTPGTTSYEQYF.

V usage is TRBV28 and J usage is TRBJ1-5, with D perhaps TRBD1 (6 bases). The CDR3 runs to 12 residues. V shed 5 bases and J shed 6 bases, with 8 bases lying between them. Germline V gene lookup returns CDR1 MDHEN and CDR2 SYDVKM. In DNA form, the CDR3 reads TGTGCCAGCAGTATGACAGGTCAGCCCCAGCATTTT. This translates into CASSMTGQPQHF.

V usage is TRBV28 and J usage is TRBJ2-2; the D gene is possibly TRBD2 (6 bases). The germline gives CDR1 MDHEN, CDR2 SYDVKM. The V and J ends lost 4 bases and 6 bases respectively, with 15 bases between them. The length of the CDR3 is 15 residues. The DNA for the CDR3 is TGTGCCAGCAGTTCCCAGACTGGGAGGTCCGGGGAGCTGTTTTTT. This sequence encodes CASSSQTGRSGELFF.

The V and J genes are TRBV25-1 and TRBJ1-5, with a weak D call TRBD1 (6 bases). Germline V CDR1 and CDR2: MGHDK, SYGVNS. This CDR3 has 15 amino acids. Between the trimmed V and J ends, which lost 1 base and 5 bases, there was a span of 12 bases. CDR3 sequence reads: CASSEWGQGDQPQHF. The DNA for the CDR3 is TGTGCCAGCAGTGAATGGGGGCAAGGCGATCAGCCCCAGCATTTT.

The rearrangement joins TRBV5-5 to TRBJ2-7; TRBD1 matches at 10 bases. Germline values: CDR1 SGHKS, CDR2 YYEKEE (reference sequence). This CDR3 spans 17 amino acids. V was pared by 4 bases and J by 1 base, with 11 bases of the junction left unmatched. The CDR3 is CASSRVTGTGDSYEQYF. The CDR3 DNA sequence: TGTGCCAGCAGCCGTGTCACCGGGACAGGGGATTCCTACGAGCAGTACTTC.

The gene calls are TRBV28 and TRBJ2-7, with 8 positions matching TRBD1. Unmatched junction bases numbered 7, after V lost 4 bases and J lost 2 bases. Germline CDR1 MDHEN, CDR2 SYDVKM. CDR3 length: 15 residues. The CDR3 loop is CASSSPGQGTYEQYF. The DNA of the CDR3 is TGTGCCAGCAGTTCTCCTGGACAGGGCACCTACGAGCAGTACTTC.

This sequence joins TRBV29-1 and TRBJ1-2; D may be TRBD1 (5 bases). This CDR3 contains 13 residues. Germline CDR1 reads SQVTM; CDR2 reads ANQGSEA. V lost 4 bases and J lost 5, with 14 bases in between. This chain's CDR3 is CSVAGREGYGYTF. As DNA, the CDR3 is TGCAGCGTTGCGGGCAGGGAAGGGTATGGCTACACCTTC.

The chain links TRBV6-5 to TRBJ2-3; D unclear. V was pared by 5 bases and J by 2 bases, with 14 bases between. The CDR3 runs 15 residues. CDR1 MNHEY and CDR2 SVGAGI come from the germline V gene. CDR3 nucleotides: TGTGCCAGCAGTCACACAAGTTTGTTCACAGATACGCAGTATTTT. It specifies CASSHTSLFTDTQYF.

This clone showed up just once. In DNA form, the CDR3 reads TGTGCCAGCTCCACGGGTAGCGGGGGGGGCACAGATACGCAGTATTTT. This codes for CASSTGSGGGTDTQYF. This sequence joins TRBV7-2 and TRBJ2-3, with 11 bases that match TRBD2. The germline V gene encodes CDR1 SGHTA and CDR2 FQGNSA. After removal of 8 bases from V and 1 base from J, the junction contained 8 bases not matched to a gene. The CDR3 is 16 amino acids.

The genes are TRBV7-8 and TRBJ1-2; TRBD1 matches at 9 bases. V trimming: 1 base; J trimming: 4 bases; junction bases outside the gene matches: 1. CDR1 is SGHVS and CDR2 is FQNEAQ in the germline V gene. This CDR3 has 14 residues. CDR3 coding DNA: TGTGCCAGCAGCTTAGGGGGACAGGGCTATGGCTACACCTTC. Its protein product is CASSLGGQGYGYTF.